The 19 T cell receptor beta chains reported below all come from one sample, sequenced in a study of shared clonotypes between healthy human individuals. The protocol was immunoSEQ multiplex PCR, while the TCRdb copy is restricted to in-frame clones and leaves out a portion. Of about 1.5 million clones in the sample, about 98% were seen once. Sequenced: naive CD4+ T cells sorted from blood. Specified subset: CD45RA+ positively selected. The receptors stem from a man under 40 in good health.

The V and J genes are TRBV30 and TRBJ1-2; TRBD1 is a possible D gene (5 bases). The length of the CDR3 is 14 residues. V was shortened by 5 bases and J by 4 bases, with 17 bases between the two germline ends. Germline lookup yields CDR1 GTSNPN and CDR2 SVGIG (reference sequence). This CDR3 reads CAWVTGGRGYGYTF. CDR3 in DNA: TGTGCCTGGGTAACAGGAGGGAGAGGCTATGGCTACACCTTC.

Details on this clone: The same CDR3 arises from other DNA sequences in this sample as well. DNA for the CDR3: TGTGCCAGCAGTGAAGCCCCCAACTACGAGCAGTACTTC. This sequence encodes CASSEAPNYEQYF. The chain recombines TRBV6-1 with TRBJ2-7; no reliable D call. Germline CDR1 is MNHNS and CDR2 is SASEGT. V lost 0 bases and J 3 bases, leaving 6 bases between the germline ends. The CDR3 sequence is 13 residues long.

J is TRBJ2-7 and V is TRBV11-2; 9 bases fit TRBD2. Germline CDR1 is SGHAT and CDR2 is FQNNGV. The V gene end was trimmed by 6 bases and the J gene end by 9 bases; junction bases not matched to a gene: 9. The CDR3 runs to 13 residues. The CDR3 nucleotides are TGTGCCAGCAGGCCCGTTAGCGGGAGAGGGCAGTACTTC. Its translation: CASRPVSGRGQYF.

The chain couples TRBV10-3 to TRBJ2-7, with D perhaps matching TRBD1 or TRBD2 (6 bases each). Germline lookup yields CDR1 ENHRY and CDR2 SYGVKD. V lost 4 bases and J lost 4, with 14 bases in between. The CDR3 spans 14 residues. Here the CDR3 reads CAISVAGTFYEQYF. The CDR3 bases are TGTGCCATCAGTGTGGCGGGGACATTTTACGAGCAGTACTTC.

This clone was seen once. The chain is built from TRBV6-1 and TRBJ1-1; D might be TRBD1 (5 bases). The V end was cut by 2 bases, the J end by 4 bases, with 11 bases between. The CDR3 length is 14 residues. CDR1 MNHNS and CDR2 SASEGT come from the germline V gene. CDR3 in amino acids: CASSESRQFTEAFF. The CDR3 nucleotides are TGTGCCAGCAGTGAATCAAGACAGTTCACTGAAGCTTTCTTT.

The rearrangement links TRBV7-7 to TRBJ2-7, with 8 bases matching TRBD2. V dropped 5 bases and J dropped 5; count of bases not matched to a gene: 2. The CDR3 length is 12 residues. Germline-derived CDR1 and CDR2 are SSHAT and FNYEAQ (reference sequence). The CDR3 reads CASSPGGDEQYF. CDR3 nucleotide sequence: TGTGCCAGCAGCCCCGGGGGGGACGAGCAGTACTTC.

This sequence joins TRBV29-1 and TRBJ2-3; D uncertain. The CDR3 is 11 amino acids. Trimming removed 7 bases from V and 5 bases from J, with 10 bases in between. Germline V gene sequence: CDR1 SQVTM, CDR2 ANQGSEA. CDR3 sequence: CSGGSRDTQYF. CDR3 in DNA: TGCAGCGGTGGATCGAGAGATACGCAGTATTTT.

The genes are TRBV19 and TRBJ1-4; D uncertain. CDR3 length: 14 amino acids. Germline V gene data show CDR1 as LNHDA and CDR2 as SQIVND (reference sequence). The V end was cut by 3 bases, the J end by 7 bases, with 12 bases between. Here the CDR3 DNA reads TGTGCCAGTAGTATGGTAGGGTATGGTGAAAAACTGTTTTTT. Its translation: CASSMVGYGEKLFF.

The chain links TRBV4-3 to TRBJ1-4; D remains ambiguous. Trimming pared 0 bases from V and 8 bases from J, leaving 13 bases between. The CDR3 is 15 residues long. In germline, CDR1 is LGHNA, CDR2 YSLEER. The CDR3 region is CASSQDLFQSEKLFF. The CDR3 region has the DNA TGCGCCAGCAGCCAAGATCTTTTTCAGAGCGAAAAACTGTTTTTT.

On this clone: This specimen includes other DNA sequences encoding the same CDR3. V and J are TRBV5-6 and TRBJ2-7, with TRBD2 identical over 9 bases. The V segment lost 2 bases and the J segment 0 bases; nucleotides outside the gene matches: 0. CDR1 is SGHDT and CDR2 is YYEEEE in the germline V gene. The CDR3 covers 14 residues. CDR3 amino acids: CASSLAGGSYEQYF. The CDR3 DNA reads as TGTGCCAGCAGCTTAGCGGGAGGCTCCTACGAGCAGTACTTC.

The rearrangement uses TRBV5-6 and TRBJ1-3; no reliable D call. The germline V gene has CDR1 SGHDT and CDR2 YYEEEE. The CDR3 is made up of 15 amino acids. The V and J ends lost 0 bases and 0 bases respectively, with 7 bases between them. CDR3 DNA sequence: TGTGCCAGCAGCTTGGTGGGGTTCTCTGGAAACACCATATATTTT. Translated, it gives CASSLVGFSGNTIYF.

The chain joins TRBV9 to TRBJ1-5, with 8 bases aligning to TRBD1. This CDR3 has 16 amino acids. Trimming cost V 4 bases and J 2 bases; bases outside gene matches: 8. CDR1 and CDR2 (germline): SGDLS, YYNGEE. The CDR3 is CASSSGDRMGNQPQHF. DNA for the CDR3: TGTGCCAGCAGCTCTGGGGACAGGATGGGCAATCAGCCCCAGCATTTT. The variable domain in full, completed from reference TRBV9 and TRBJ1-5, reads DSGVTQTPKHLITATGQRVTLRCSPRSGDLSVYWYQQSLDQGLQFLIQYYNGEERAKGNILERFSAQQFPDLHSELNLSSLELGDSALYFCASSSGDRMGNQPQHFGDGTRLSIL.

This clone was found once. The CDR3 region is CASRLAGAYEQYF. The CDR3 nucleotides read TGCGCCAGCAGACTAGCGGGGGCCTACGAGCAGTACTTC. The J gene is TRBJ2-7, the V gene TRBV5-1; 11 bases are a match to TRBD2. The CDR3 consists of 13 residues. V dropped 5 bases and J dropped 2; count of bases not matched to a gene: 0. Germline loops: CDR1 SGHRS, CDR2 YFSETQ.

The V call is TRBV5-1, the J call TRBJ2-7; 12 bases are a match to TRBD1. With 6 bases clipped from V and 6 bases from J, the junction kept 10 bases outside the gene matches. The CDR3 totals 15 residues. Germline assignment: CDR1 SGHRS and CDR2 YFSETQ. The CDR3 nucleotides read TGCGCCAGCACCCGGGCGGGGACAGGGGGCGTCGAGCAGTACTTC. It specifies CASTRAGTGGVEQYF.

Concerning this clone: Other DNA sequences from this sample encode an identical CDR3 as well. The V and J genes are TRBV5-4 and TRBJ2-5; TRBD1 is a possible D gene (5 bases). The CDR3 sequence is 13 residues long. Germline loops: CDR1 SGHNT, CDR2 YYREEE (reference sequence). V was trimmed by 4 bases and J by 2 bases, leaving 9 bases between them. The CDR3 region is CASSLDRQETQYF. As DNA, the CDR3 is TGTGCCAGCAGCCTTGACAGACAAGAGACCCAGTACTTC.

The chain recombines TRBV2 with TRBJ1-1, with D possibly being TRBD1 (5 bases). The CDR3 spans 13 residues. Germline CDR1 reads SNHLY; CDR2 reads FYNNEI. The V gene lost 3 bases and the J gene lost 6 bases, with 11 bases spanning the gap. The CDR3 loop is CASSDPSRAEAFF. The CDR3 nucleotides are TGTGCCAGCAGTGACCCGAGCAGGGCTGAAGCTTTCTTT.

On this clone itself: Other DNA sequences in this sample translate to the same CDR3. The V call is TRBV19, the J call TRBJ2-6; D is unresolved. The CDR3 contains 15 residues. Germline assignment: CDR1 LNHDA and CDR2 SQIVND (reference sequence). V shed 0 bases and J shed 2 bases, with 5 bases lying between them. The CDR3 DNA is TGTGCCAGTAGTATAGAAGGGACTGGGGCCAACGTCCTGACTTTC. This translates into CASSIEGTGANVLTF.

V is TRBV10-3 and J is TRBJ2-3, with 7 bases fitting TRBD1. Trimming cost V 10 bases and J 0 bases; bases outside gene matches: 16. The CDR3 has 17 amino acids. Germline V lookup: CDR1 ENHRY, CDR2 SYGVKD. The CDR3 nucleotides read TGTGCCACGAACGGACAGGCAACAAGCCCTAGCACAGATACGCAGTATTTT. This encodes CATNGQATSPSTDTQYF.

The CDR3 DNA reads as TGTGCCAGCAGCCCAGGGAACACTGAAGCTTTCTTT. Translated, it gives CASSPGNTEAFF. The chain carries TRBV14 and TRBJ1-1; no definite D call. Trimming removed 4 bases from V and 1 base from J, with 4 bases in between. The CDR3 is 12 residues long. The germline V gene has CDR1 SGHDN and CDR2 FVKESK. Complete variable domain (other parts from reference TRBV14 and TRBJ1-1): EAGVTQFPSHSVIEKGQTVTLRCDPISGHDNLYWYRRVMGKEIKFLLHFVKESKQDESGMPNNRFLAERTGGTYSTLKVQPAELEDSGVYFCASSPGNTEAFFGQGTRLTVV.